The 2 T cell receptor beta chains listed next were all sequenced from one sample in a study of T cells in Graves' hyperthyroidism and ophthalmopathy. Amplification of TCR beta CDR3 regions was performed using RNA transcripts as template. A set of HTBI primers served as the primers for a first-round RT-PCR of the TCR CDR3. TCRdb reprocessed the multiplex PCR reads via MiXCR and lists one record per CDR3 protein. This sample carries a few hundred thousand distinct CDR3 sequences, more than 12% of them seen once, and the ten largest clones take around a fifth. The specimen sequenced was blood. The receptors were sampled from a woman under 40 with Graves' ophthalmopathy.

This clonotype has at least ten counts. The rearrangement links TRBV29-1 to TRBJ2-3, with D perhaps matching TRBD1 or TRBD2 (5 bases each). The CDR3 consists of 13 residues. V was clipped by 4 bases and J by 2 bases, with 10 bases between them. In germline, CDR1 is SQVTM, CDR2 ANQGSEA. The CDR3 DNA is TGCAGCGTTGTACCGGGACCCACAGATACGCAGTATTTT. Residues: CSVVPGPTDTQYF.

This clonotype occurred many times. The chain joins TRBV20-1 to TRBJ1-4; D may be TRBD1 (6 bases). The CDR3 is 13 amino acids. Trimming took 3 bases from V and 6 from J, leaving 11 bases between them. Germline loops: CDR1 DFQATT, CDR2 SNEGSKA (reference sequence). The CDR3, as DNA: TGCAGTGCTAGCACAGGGAGAGATGAAAAACTGTTTTTT. As protein: CSASTGRDEKLFF.